The sequence of this T cell receptor (beta chain) was determined in a study of blood T cells in healthy people across ages. Overall study findings and caveats: PBMCs left unsorted prevented a conclusive naive versus antigen-experienced comparison.

Then a second PCR, running roughly 7 to 11 cycles, was carried out with a sample-barcoded 5' primer and a J-beta primer mix. MiXCR, run by TCRdb on the 5' RACE reads, gives a single entry per CDR3 protein. Of hundreds of thousands of distinct CDR3 sequences in the sample, 25% to 30% were seen once. This CDR3 is built from 17 residues. Germline assignment: CDR1 MNHEY and CDR2 SVGAGI. V trimming: 2 bases; J trimming: 0 bases; junction bases outside the gene matches: 2. Isolated PBMCs totaled at least 7 million in each sample. This clonotype showed up many times. Its target is not known. The sequence was collected from a woman over 75 in good health. Sequenced sample: blood. V gene TRBV6-5 combines with J gene TRBJ2-5; TRBD2 matches 14 bases. CDR3 sequence (DNA): TGTGCCAGCAGTTACAGGACTAGCGGGAGGTACCAAGAGACCCAGTACTTC. It is translated as CASSYRTSGRYQETQYF.